This T cell receptor beta chain was retrieved from a study of T cell repertoires in cytomegalovirus infection. TCRdb called the reads again in MiXCR, with one record for every CDR3 protein. The profile shows some 600,000 distinct CDR3 sequences, 20% to 25% of them singletons. The material sequenced was CD8+ T cells from PBMCs. The clonotype originates from a human donor in good health (CMV status not recorded). Some clones in this sample may be carry-over from other donors' samples.

CDR3 nucleotide sequence: TGTGCCAGCAGCCAAGATCGTACAGGGACCTACGAGCAGTACTTC. Its translation: CASSQDRTGTYEQYF. The chain links TRBV4-2 to TRBJ2-7; tentatively, D is TRBD1 (6 bases). The CDR3 spans 15 residues. With 0 bases removed from V and 2 bases from J, the gap between germline ends came to 11 bases. Germline CDR1 reads LGHNA; CDR2 reads YNFKEQ.